Each of the 4 T cell receptor beta chains below was sequenced from the same sample in a study of blood T cell repertoires in COVID-19. The repertoire was sequenced with immunoSEQ multiplex PCR; TCRdb's copy has only in-frame clones and lacks some. The table includes roughly 180,000 clones, around 81% detected once. Sequenced input: peripheral blood. All receptors derive from a woman between 40 and 50 years old with COVID-19, enrolled during active disease.

The chain combines TRBV19 with TRBJ1-4, with D possibly matching TRBD1 (6 bases). V was shortened by 3 bases and J by 5 bases, with 13 bases between the two germline ends. The CDR3 runs to 15 residues. CDR1 and CDR2 from the germline V gene are LNHDA and SQIVND (reference sequence). CDR3 region: CASSILRGKNEKLFF. CDR3 in DNA: TGTGCCAGTAGTATCCTCAGGGGAAAAAATGAAAAACTGTTTTTT.

This clone was found once. The chain links TRBV16 to TRBJ1-4; possibly TRBD1 for D (6 bases). Germline V gene sequence: CDR1 KGHSY, CDR2 FQNENV. The CDR3 extends over 15 amino acids. Trimming shortened V by 0 bases and J by 5 bases, and 10 bases separated the two germline ends. CDR3 in DNA: TGTGCCAGCAGCCAATCCCCAGGACAGAATGAAAAACTGTTTTTT. The encoded protein is CASSQSPGQNEKLFF.

This clone has just one count. The chain has TRBV4-2 and TRBJ1-2; D not resolved. Germline assignment: CDR1 LGHNA and CDR2 YNFKEQ. This CDR3 region has 15 residues. V gave up 5 bases and J gave up 2 bases, with 15 bases separating them. The CDR3, as DNA: TGTGCCAGCAGCTACACACCCAACCCGAACTATGGCTACACCTTC. As protein: CASSYTPNPNYGYTF.

The chain carries TRBV28 and TRBJ1-2; TRBD1 matches at 8 bases. The CDR3 runs 13 residues. The germline gives CDR1 MDHEN, CDR2 SYDVKM. V lost 1 base and J lost 7; bases outside the gene matches: 2. The CDR3 nucleotides read TGTGCCAGCAGTTTATCACAGGGGGGTGGCTACACCTTC. Translation gives CASSLSQGGGYTF.